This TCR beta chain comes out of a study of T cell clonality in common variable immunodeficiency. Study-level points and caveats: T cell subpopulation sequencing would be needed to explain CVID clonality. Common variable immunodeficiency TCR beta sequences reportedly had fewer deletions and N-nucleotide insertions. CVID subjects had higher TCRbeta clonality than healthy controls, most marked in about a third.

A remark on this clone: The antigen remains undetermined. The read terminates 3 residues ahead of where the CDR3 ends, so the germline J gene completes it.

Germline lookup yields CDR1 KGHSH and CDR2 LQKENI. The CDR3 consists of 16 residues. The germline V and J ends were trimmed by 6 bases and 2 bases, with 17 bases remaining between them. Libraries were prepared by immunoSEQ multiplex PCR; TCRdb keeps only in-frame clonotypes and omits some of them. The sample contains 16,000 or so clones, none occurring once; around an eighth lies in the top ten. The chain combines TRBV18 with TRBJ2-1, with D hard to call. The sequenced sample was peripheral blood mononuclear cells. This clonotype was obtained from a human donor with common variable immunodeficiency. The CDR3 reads CASSLGRYPPYNEQFF. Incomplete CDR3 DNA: TGTGCCAGCTCCCTGGGCAGGTATCCCCCCTACAATGAG.